The 28 T cell receptor beta chains below come from one sample, sequenced in a study of blood T cell repertoires in COVID-19. Some clones are missing from TCRdb's copy, which holds only in-frame ones; the method was immunoSEQ multiplex PCR. This sample carries about 150,000 clones, 75% to 85% of them seen once, and the ten largest clones take about 8%. Sequencing was performed on peripheral blood. The receptors derive from a human donor with acute or convalescent COVID-19. The donor label of this sample is uncertain.

The rearrangement links TRBV9 to TRBJ1-3; 7 bases map to TRBD1. CDR3 size: 15 residues. J lost 4 bases, V lost 3 bases, and 7 bases had no gene match. CDR1 is SGDLS, CDR2 YYNGEE, per germline. The CDR3 is CASSEGGANGNTIYF. As DNA, the CDR3 is TGTGCCAGCAGCGAAGGGGGCGCGAACGGAAACACCATATATTTT.

In this sample, this clone turned up a few times. This sequence joins TRBV5-1 and TRBJ2-1; possibly TRBD1 for D (5 bases). Germline CDR1 and CDR2: SGHRS and YFSETQ. CDR3 size: 14 residues. V was clipped by 5 bases and J by 3 bases, with 12 bases between them. CDR3 coding DNA: TGCGCCAGCAGACCTGACAGTTTCTACAATGAGCAGTTCTTC. This translates into CASRPDSFYNEQFF.

Written as DNA, the CDR3 is TGTGCCAGCAGCACCTCGGACAGGACTGGAAACACCATATATTTT. Translated, it gives CASSTSDRTGNTIYF. The chain carries TRBV9 and TRBJ1-3, with 7 positions matching TRBD1. The CDR3 totals 15 residues. V dropped 4 bases and J dropped 2; count of bases not matched to a gene: 6. Germline V gene sequence: CDR1 SGDLS, CDR2 YYNGEE. The full variable domain, rest sourced from reference TRBV9 and TRBJ1-3, is DSGVTQTPKHLITATGQRVTLRCSPRSGDLSVYWYQQSLDQGLQFLIQYYNGEERAKGNILERFSAQQFPDLHSELNLSSLELGDSALYFCASSTSDRTGNTIYFGEGSWLTVV.

The V and J genes are TRBV19 and TRBJ1-1; D is unclear. CDR3 length: 13 residues. The germline V gene encodes CDR1 LNHDA and CDR2 SQIVND (reference sequence). The germline V and J ends were trimmed by 3 bases and 3 bases, with 8 bases remaining between them. The CDR3 is CASSIHIYTEAFF. The CDR3 bases are TGTGCCAGTAGTATCCACATCTACACTGAAGCTTTCTTT.

V is TRBV2 and J is TRBJ1-2; tentatively, D is TRBD1 (6 bases). V was cut by 6 bases and J by 10 bases, with 21 bases left in between. From germline, CDR1 is SNHLY and CDR2 FYNNEI. The CDR3 is 14 amino acids. CDR3 nucleotide sequence: TGTGCCAGCAGGAGGACAGCGGGGGGGCATGCCTACACCTTC. Translation: CASRRTAGGHAYTF.

This clone was counted a few times. The V call is TRBV13, the J call TRBJ2-2; possibly TRBD2 for D (6 bases). CDR3 length equals 13 residues. Trimming cost V 1 base and J 13 bases, with 13 bases left between them. Germline CDR1 is PRHDT and CDR2 is FYEKMQ (reference sequence). The CDR3 sequence is CASSLVGRGGLFF. The CDR3 nucleotides read TGTGCCAGCAGCTTAGTGGGGCGGGGAGGGCTGTTTTTT.

The rearrangement links TRBV6-5 to TRBJ1-5, with 7 bases identical to TRBD1. V lost 7 bases to trimming and J lost 0 bases; unmatched junction nucleotides: 3. CDR1 is MNHEY, CDR2 SVGAGI, per germline. This CDR3 is 14 amino acids long. Here the CDR3 reads CASMGQISNQPQHF. CDR3 DNA: TGTGCCAGCATGGGACAGATTAGCAATCAGCCCCAGCATTTT.

This chain joins TRBV5-1 and TRBJ1-4; no definite D call. In germline, CDR1 is SGHRS, CDR2 YFSETQ. The CDR3 totals 15 residues. The V and J ends lost 0 bases and 0 bases respectively, with 6 bases between them. CDR3 residues: CASSLGGPTNEKLFF. CDR3 bases: TGCGCCAGCAGCTTGGGAGGGCCAACTAATGAAAAACTGTTTTTT.

V and J are TRBV11-1 and TRBJ2-3, with 10 bases fitting TRBD1. This CDR3 region has 16 residues. The germline CDR1 and CDR2 sequences are SGHAT and FQDESV (reference sequence). The V gene end was trimmed by 4 bases and the J gene end by 1 base; junction bases not matched to a gene: 5. The CDR3 spells CASSSGTGARTDTQYF. For the CDR3, the DNA is TGTGCCAGCAGCTCAGGGACAGGGGCCCGCACAGATACGCAGTATTTT. Using reference TRBV11-1 and TRBJ2-3 for the parts outside the CDR3, the full variable domain is EAEVAQSPRYKITEKSQAVAFWCDPISGHATLYWYRQILGQGPELLVQFQDESVVDDSQLPKDRFSAERLKGVDSTLKIQPAELGDSAMYLCASSSGTGARTDTQYFGPGTRLTVL.

The V call is TRBV7-8, the J call TRBJ2-1; a possible D gene is TRBD1 (6 bases). The V gene's germline CDR1 is SGHVS and CDR2 FQNEAQ. Trimming pared 2 bases from V and 4 bases from J, leaving 9 bases between. The CDR3 covers 14 residues. The CDR3 coding sequence is TGTGCCAGCAGCTTACGCGACAGGTACAATGAGCAGTTCTTC. Its protein is CASSLRDRYNEQFF.

The V call is TRBV12-3 or TRBV12-4, the J call TRBJ1-2; D call uncertain. This CDR3 region has 13 residues. V dropped 3 bases and J dropped 3 bases, with 8 bases sitting between them. The CDR3 region has the DNA TGTGCCAGCAGTTTCCGGACTTACTATGGCTACACCTTC. It codes for CASSFRTYYGYTF.

The chain has TRBV11-2 and TRBJ1-2; D is ambiguous. The CDR3 contains 13 residues. V lost 4 bases and J lost 5, with 11 bases in between. Germline CDR1 SGHAT, CDR2 FQNNGV. As DNA, the CDR3 is TGTGCCAGCAGCTCTCAGCCGGGATATGGCTACACCTTC. As protein: CASSSQPGYGYTF.

The rearrangement uses TRBV27 and TRBJ2-7, with 7 bases identical to TRBD1. The CDR3 loop spans 15 amino acids. Trimming removed 5 bases from V and 1 base from J; junction bases left unmatched: 8. Germline V gene lookup returns CDR1 MNHEY and CDR2 SMNVEV (reference sequence). The CDR3 reads CASSLTGYRSYEQYV. CDR3 nucleotide sequence: TGTGCCAGCAGTCTGACAGGGTATCGATCCTACGAGCAGTACGTC.

The chain has TRBV19 and TRBJ2-1; 13 nucleotides match TRBD2. The CDR3 has 16 amino acids. The V and J ends lost 8 bases and 3 bases, in that order; junction bases with no gene match: 7. Germline lookup yields CDR1 LNHDA and CDR2 SQIVND (reference sequence). CDR3 DNA: TGTGCCAGTTCGACTAGCGGGGGGACCTACTACAATGAGCAGTTCTTC. Protein product: CASSTSGGTYYNEQFF.

V gene TRBV18 combines with J gene TRBJ2-2; D is undetermined. The germline V gene encodes CDR1 KGHSH and CDR2 LQKENI. The CDR3 is 14 amino acids. The V gene lost 2 bases and the J gene lost 2 bases, with 6 bases spanning the gap. The CDR3 region has the DNA TGTGCCAGCTCACCAGGCGGTAACACCGGGGAGCTGTTTTTT. This codes for CASSPGGNTGELFF. Filled out from reference TRBV18 and TRBJ2-2, the complete variable domain reads NAGVMQNPRHLVRRRGQEARLRCSPMKGHSHVYWYRQLPEEGLKFMVYLQKENIIDESGMPKERFSAEFPKEGPSILRIQQVVRGDSAAYFCASSPGGNTGELFFGEGSRLTVL.

This chain uses TRBV9 with TRBJ2-3; no firm D call. The CDR3 loop spans 14 amino acids. V lost 2 bases and J lost 2, with 9 bases in between. Germline lookup yields CDR1 SGDLS and CDR2 YYNGEE. The CDR3 loop is CASSVYMFTDTQYF. The CDR3 nucleotides read TGTGCCAGCAGCGTTTATATGTTCACAGATACGCAGTATTTT.

This chain joins TRBV24-1 and TRBJ2-1; D is uncertain. From germline, CDR1 is KGHDR and CDR2 SFDVKD. This CDR3 contains 13 residues. The germline V and J ends were trimmed by 5 bases and 9 bases, with 13 bases remaining between them. CDR3 amino acids: CATSAQELGEQFF. The CDR3 region has the DNA TGTGCCACCAGTGCTCAAGAGCTTGGTGAGCAGTTCTTC.

The V and J genes are TRBV24-1 and TRBJ2-3, with D unclear. The V gene lost 4 bases and the J gene lost 2 bases, with 6 bases spanning the gap. The CDR3 covers 13 residues. Germline V gives CDR1 KGHDR, CDR2 SFDVKD. CDR3 sequence reads: CATSETVTDTQYF. The CDR3 nucleotides read TGTGCCACCAGTGAAACAGTCACAGATACGCAGTATTTT.

The V call is TRBV5-1, the J call TRBJ1-5, with D uncertain. Trimming removed 7 bases at V and 2 bases at J, with 13 bases between. Per the germline V gene, CDR1 is SGHRS and CDR2 is YFSETQ. CDR3 length: 14 amino acids. CDR3 bases: TGCGCCAGCCACCGGAGGGATGGCAATCAGCCCCAGCATTTT. Protein: CASHRRDGNQPQHF. Full variable domain (missing parts from reference TRBV5-1 and TRBJ1-5): KAGVTQTPRYLIKTRGQQVTLSCSPISGHRSVSWYQQTPGQGLQFLFEYFSETQRNKGNFPGRFSGRQFSNSRSEMNVSTLELGDSALYLCASHRRDGNQPQHFGDGTRLSIL.

CDR3 in DNA: TGTGCCACCCAGGCACTAGCGGGGGGGCGGGGTGAGCAGTTCTTC. This encodes CATQALAGGRGEQFF. The V gene is TRBV15, the J gene TRBJ2-1, with 13 bases aligning to TRBD2. V lost 8 bases, J lost 9 bases, and 10 bases stayed unmatched. This CDR3 region has 15 residues. In germline, CDR1 is LNHNV, CDR2 YYDKDF (reference sequence).

This chain uses TRBV5-5 with TRBJ1-6, with a possible D match to TRBD1 (6 bases). V lost 4 bases, J lost 3 bases, and 11 bases lay in between. This CDR3 spans 15 amino acids. Germline CDR1 reads SGHKS; CDR2 reads YYEKEE (reference sequence). CDR3 residues: CASSPGTNYNSPLHF. The DNA for the CDR3 is TGTGCCAGCAGCCCCGGGACAAACTATAATTCACCCCTCCACTTT.

The CDR3 DNA reads TGTGCCAGTAGTATAGTCGCCAGGGCTACGAACACCGGGGAGCTGTTTTTT. Amino acid sequence: CASSIVARATNTGELFF. V gene TRBV19 combines with J gene TRBJ2-2; tentatively, D is TRBD1 (5 bases). The CDR3 is 17 residues long. Trimming shortened V by 1 base and J by 0 bases, and 12 bases separated the two germline ends. Looked up from germline, CDR1 is LNHDA and CDR2 is SQIVND (reference sequence).

This chain connects TRBV19 to TRBJ2-2; the match to TRBD2 covers 9 bases. This CDR3 contains 18 residues. CDR1 and CDR2 from the germline V gene are LNHDA and SQIVND (reference sequence). The junction had 8 bases not matched to a gene; V was cut back by 1 base and J by 2 bases. The CDR3 loop is CASSIGLAGGPNTGELFF. In nucleotides, the CDR3 is TGTGCCAGTAGTATAGGACTCGCGGGGGGGCCAAACACCGGGGAGCTGTTTTTT.

V and J are TRBV11-3 and TRBJ2-2; 11 bases fit TRBD2. CDR1 and CDR2 (germline): SGHNT, YENEEA. The CDR3 sequence is 16 residues long. The V segment lost 5 bases and the J segment 5 bases; nucleotides outside the gene matches: 7. CDR3 coding DNA: TGTGCCAGCAGCACTGGGACTAGCGGACCTACCGGGGAGCTGTTTTTT. It specifies CASSTGTSGPTGELFF.

J is TRBJ2-3 and V is TRBV15, with D tentatively TRBD2 (6 bases). The V end was cut by 8 bases, the J end by 6 bases, with 21 bases between. Germline CDR1 and CDR2: LNHNV and YYDKDF (reference sequence). The CDR3 loop spans 15 amino acids. The CDR3, as DNA: TGTGCCACCTTAAACCGGGGGAGTCTGGTGGATACGCAGTATTTT. Translation gives CATLNRGSLVDTQYF.

This clone has just one count. The chain couples TRBV5-4 to TRBJ1-5; D possibly corresponds to TRBD1 (5 bases). This CDR3 has 15 residues. Germline loops: CDR1 SGHNT, CDR2 YYREEE (reference sequence). V lost 4 bases and J lost 3, with 14 bases in between. The CDR3 DNA is TGTGCCAGCAGCCCCGGGGGGGGTCCCAATCAGCCCCAGCATTTT. This translates into CASSPGGGPNQPQHF.

V usage is TRBV6-5 and J usage is TRBJ2-5; 7 bases map to TRBD2. CDR3 length: 14 amino acids. The J segment lost 6 bases and the V segment lost 4 bases, leaving 8 bases of the junction unmatched. Germline values: CDR1 MNHEY, CDR2 SVGAGI. For the CDR3, the DNA is TGTGCCAGCAGTTCGTACGGGGGGTTGAAGACCCAGTACTTC. It is translated as CASSSYGGLKTQYF.

The rearrangement uses TRBV6-5 and TRBJ1-1; 9 nucleotides line up with TRBD1. CDR3 length equals 15 residues. V lost 4 bases and J lost 5; bases outside the gene matches: 8. Germline V gene lookup returns CDR1 MNHEY and CDR2 SVGAGI. In DNA, the CDR3 is TGTGCCAGCAGTTCCCCCGGACAGGGGAAGACTGAAGCTTTCTTT. Protein sequence: CASSSPGQGKTEAFF.